This T cell receptor (beta chain) was retrieved from a study of shared clonotypes between healthy human individuals. For the study at large: CD8 memory received one plate per donor, CD8 naive two, CD4 memory three and CD4 naive three.

This CDR3 is built from 15 residues. The germline V gene has CDR1 SQVTM and CDR2 ANQGSEA. J gave up 3 bases and V 0 bases, and 4 bases lay outside the gene matches. As defined, naive CD8 cells were CD45RO-negative and positively selected for CCR7, with terminally differentiated effector memory CD45RA+ cells excluded. Healthy HIV-negative adults with no recent acute infections or vaccinations were recruited as donors. TCRdb's copy holds only in-frame clones and misses some; the assay was immunoSEQ multiplex PCR. In the table there are 1.5 million to 2.5 million clones, about 95% of which are singletons.

The receptor's source is a man between 18 and 35 years old in good health. The chain is built from TRBV29-1 and TRBJ2-1; TRBD2 matches at 8 bases. The source material was naive CD8+ T cells sorted from blood. The CDR3 nucleotides read TGCAGCGTTGAAGATCGACTAGCGATCTACAATGAGCAGTTCTTC. Protein product: CSVEDRLAIYNEQFF.